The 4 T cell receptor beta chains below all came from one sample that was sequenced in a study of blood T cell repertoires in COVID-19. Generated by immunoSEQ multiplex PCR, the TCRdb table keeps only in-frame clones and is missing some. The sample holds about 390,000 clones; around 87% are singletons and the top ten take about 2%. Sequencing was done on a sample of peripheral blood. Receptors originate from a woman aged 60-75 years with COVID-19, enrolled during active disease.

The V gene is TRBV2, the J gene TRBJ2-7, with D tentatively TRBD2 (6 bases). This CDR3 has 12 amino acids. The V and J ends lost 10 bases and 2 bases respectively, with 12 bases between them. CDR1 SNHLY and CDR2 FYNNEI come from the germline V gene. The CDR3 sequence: CAISREPYEQYF. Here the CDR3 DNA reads TGTGCCATCTCCCGGGAGCCCTACGAGCAGTACTTC.

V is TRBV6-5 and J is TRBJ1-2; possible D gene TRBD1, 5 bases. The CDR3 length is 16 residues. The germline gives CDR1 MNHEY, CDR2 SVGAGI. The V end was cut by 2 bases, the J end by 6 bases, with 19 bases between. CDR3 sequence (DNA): TGTGCCAGCAGTTACGGCCCAAAAGGGGCGCTGGATGGCTACACCTTC. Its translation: CASSYGPKGALDGYTF.

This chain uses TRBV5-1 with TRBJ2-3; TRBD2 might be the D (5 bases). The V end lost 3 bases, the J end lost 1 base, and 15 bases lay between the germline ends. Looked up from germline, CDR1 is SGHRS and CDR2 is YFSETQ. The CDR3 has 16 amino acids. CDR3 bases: TGCGCCAGCAGCTCCGCACGGGGTGGGGGCACAGATACGCAGTATTTT. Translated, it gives CASSSARGGGTDTQYF.

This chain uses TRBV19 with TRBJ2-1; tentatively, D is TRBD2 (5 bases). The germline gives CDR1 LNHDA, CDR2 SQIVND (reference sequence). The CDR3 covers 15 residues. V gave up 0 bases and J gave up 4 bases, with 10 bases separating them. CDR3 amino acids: CASSIEGVQYNEQFF. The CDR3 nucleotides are TGTGCCAGTAGTATAGAGGGAGTCCAGTACAATGAGCAGTTCTTC. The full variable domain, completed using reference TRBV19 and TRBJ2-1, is DGGITQSPKYLFRKEGQNVTLSCEQNLNHDAMYWYRQDPGQGLRLIYYSQIVNDFQKGDIAEGYSVSREKKESFPLTVTSAQKNPTAFYLCASSIEGVQYNEQFFGPGTRLTVL.